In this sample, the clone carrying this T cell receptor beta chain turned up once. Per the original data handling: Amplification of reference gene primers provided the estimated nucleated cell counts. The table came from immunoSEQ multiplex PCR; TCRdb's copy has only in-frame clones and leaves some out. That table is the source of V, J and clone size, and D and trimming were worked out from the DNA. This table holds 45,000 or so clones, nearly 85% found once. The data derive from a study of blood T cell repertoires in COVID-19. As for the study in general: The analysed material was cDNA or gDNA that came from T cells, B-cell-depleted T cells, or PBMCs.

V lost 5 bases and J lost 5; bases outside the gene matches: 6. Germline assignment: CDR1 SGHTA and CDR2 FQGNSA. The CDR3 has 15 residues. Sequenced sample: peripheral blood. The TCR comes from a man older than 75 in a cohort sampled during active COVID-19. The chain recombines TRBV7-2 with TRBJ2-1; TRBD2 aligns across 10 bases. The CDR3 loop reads CASSISGGPHNEQFF. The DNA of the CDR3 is TGTGCCAGCAGCATTAGCGGGGGGCCCCACAATGAGCAGTTCTTC. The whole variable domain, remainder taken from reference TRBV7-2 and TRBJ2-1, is GAGVSQSPSNKVTEKGKDVELRCDPISGHTALYWYRQSLGQGLEFLIYFQGNSAPDKSGLPSDRFSAERTGGSVSTLTIQRTQQEDSAVYLCASSISGGPHNEQFFGPGTRLTVL.